This is a list of T cell receptor beta chains from one sample in a study of cytomegalovirus exposure and HLA in healthy donors. Generated by immunoSEQ multiplex PCR, the TCRdb table keeps only in-frame clones and is missing some. The sample has roughly 88,000 clones, about 80% seen once. The sample consisted of PBMCs. These receptors all stem from a man aged 25 to 40 in good health and CMV-seropositive. CDR3s include the opening cysteine and the closing phenylalanine or tryptophan.

v_gene: TRBV6-6; j_gene: TRBJ2-5; CDR3aa: CASRPLAGLQETQYF
v_gene: TRBV30; j_gene: TRBJ1-1; CDR3aa: CAWNTEAETEAFF
v_gene: TRBV6-6; j_gene: TRBJ1-3; CDR3aa: CASSYRQDASGNTIYF
v_gene: TRBV15; j_gene: TRBJ2-7; CDR3aa: CATSRETSGLYEQYF
v_gene: TRBV27; j_gene: TRBJ1-1; CDR3aa: CASSNSPTGQSFF
v_gene: TRBV5-6; j_gene: TRBJ2-3; CDR3aa: CASSSSGRRTLPDTQYF
v_gene: TRBV28; j_gene: TRBJ2-3; CDR3aa: CASSGTDRDSTDTQYF
v_gene: TRBV28; j_gene: TRBJ1-1; CDR3aa: CASSSAGVTEAFF
v_gene: TRBV6-1; j_gene: TRBJ2-7; CDR3aa: CASRFGTREQYF
v_gene: TRBV27; j_gene: TRBJ1-2; CDR3aa: CASSFLDRRNHGYTF
v_gene: TRBV4-1; j_gene: TRBJ1-1; CDR3aa: CASSQEAGGTEAFF
v_gene: TRBV15; j_gene: TRBJ2-2; CDR3aa: CATSRDWGTGESLTGELFF
v_gene: TRBV4-1; j_gene: -; CDR3aa: CASSQAPGQYYEQYF
v_gene: TRBV5-8; j_gene: TRBJ2-3; CDR3aa: CASSLSAGGTDTQYF
v_gene: TRBV5-1; j_gene: TRBJ2-3; CDR3aa: CASSLAGGGTDTQYF
v_gene: TRBV7-2; j_gene: TRBJ2-5; CDR3aa: CASSFGSGGALRETQYF
v_gene: TRBV9; j_gene: TRBJ1-2; CDR3aa: CASSTGDKGGYTF
v_gene: TRBV19; j_gene: TRBJ2-7; CDR3aa: CASKPDRATYEQYF
v_gene: TRBV5-4; j_gene: TRBJ2-1; CDR3aa: CASSWGQGNEQFF
v_gene: TRBV7-2; j_gene: TRBJ1-5; CDR3aa: CASSLGSNLRQPQHF
v_gene: TRBV19; j_gene: TRBJ2-2; CDR3aa: CASRERTNTGELFF
v_gene: TRBV6-5; j_gene: TRBJ1-1; CDR3aa: CASSYTSSHPTEAFF
v_gene: TRBV27; j_gene: TRBJ1-4; CDR3aa: CASGEWGRVLFF
v_gene: TRBV2; j_gene: TRBJ2-3; CDR3aa: CASSELHGGTSTDTQYF
v_gene: TRBV18; j_gene: TRBJ1-3; CDR3aa: CASSPERYSGNTIYF
v_gene: TRBV5-8; j_gene: TRBJ2-5; CDR3aa: CASSFWGQQETQYF
v_gene: TRBV5-4; j_gene: TRBJ2-5; CDR3aa: CASSLFVGTGDQETQYF
v_gene: TRBV5-5; j_gene: TRBJ1-1; CDR3aa: CASTLQGATEAFF
v_gene: TRBV7-8; j_gene: TRBJ2-7; CDR3aa: CASSLGHRSYEQYF
v_gene: TRBV5-1; j_gene: TRBJ2-5; CDR3aa: CASSVDRVETQYF
v_gene: TRBV11-2; j_gene: TRBJ1-3; CDR3aa: CASSPQGTSGNTIYF